The entry below describes one TCR beta chain. Antigen: not known. The conserved phenylalanine or tryptophan normally closing the CDR3 is absent here, so this likely arose from a read error. Because the CDR3's place on the DNA is in doubt, the DNA is left out and the CDR3 is given as listed by TCRdb. This specimen comes from a study of blood T cells in healthy people across ages. Study-wide results and caveats: Long-lived donors carried more naive CD4+ cells and greater diversity than aged donors. With naive T cell percentage, TCR beta diversity showed a strong correlation.

The CDR3 numbers 12 amino acids, ends counted. Researchers isolated at least 7 million PBMCs per sample. Alongside a J-beta primer mix, a sample-barcoded 5' primer served in a second PCR lasting roughly 7 to 11 cycles. Tagging of each cDNA molecule was performed by a template-switch adaptor with 12 random nucleotides. One entry per CDR3 protein, called by TCRdb with MiXCR from the 5' RACE reads. The data hold approximately 780,000 distinct CDR3 sequences, with about a quarter observed a single time. These same records also appear under a second study, on T cells of mothers and their children.

What was sequenced was blood. The clonotype was recovered from a boy younger than 18 in good health. The chain recombines TRBV12-3 or TRBV12-4 with TRBJ2-3; no DNA check was done on the table's D call, TRBD1. The CDR3 is CASSDRGDTQYS.